These 23 T cell receptor beta chains were sequenced from one sample in a study of T cell responses to AZD1222 COVID-19 vaccine. Clones were read by immunoSEQ multiplex PCR, and TCRdb kept only the in-frame ones, dropping some. The sample yields 200,000 or so clones, over 80% seen once. The sequencing used peripheral blood, collected on day 0 of AZD1222 vaccination. Receptors originate from an adult in good health.

The chain links TRBV28 to TRBJ2-5; 7 bases map to TRBD1. The CDR3 consists of 14 residues. Germline-derived CDR1 and CDR2 are MDHEN and SYDVKM. The V gene end was trimmed by 5 bases and the J gene end by 2 bases; junction bases not matched to a gene: 5. Written as DNA, the CDR3 is TGTGCCAGCAGTCGGGACAGAGTGCAAGAGACCCAGTACTTC. This gives the protein CASSRDRVQETQYF.

V and J are TRBV19 and TRBJ1-5, with unresolved D. From germline, CDR1 is LNHDA and CDR2 SQIVND (reference sequence). Deletions cut 5 bases from V and 0 bases from J, with 11 bases between. This CDR3 spans 15 amino acids. In nucleotides, the CDR3 is TGTGCCAGTAGTGTATACAGTTATAGCAATCAGCCCCAGCATTTT. It translates to CASSVYSYSNQPQHF. Full variable domain (remainder filled in from reference TRBV19 and TRBJ1-5): DGGITQSPKYLFRKEGQNVTLSCEQNLNHDAMYWYRQDPGQGLRLIYYSQIVNDFQKGDIAEGYSVSREKKESFPLTVTSAQKNPTAFYLCASSVYSYSNQPQHFGDGTRLSIL.

The V and J genes are TRBV24-1 and TRBJ1-2, with 9 bases fitting TRBD1. The CDR3 has 15 amino acids. CDR1 and CDR2 (germline): KGHDR, SFDVKD. After removal of 3 bases from V and 1 base from J, the junction contained 2 bases not matched to a gene. The DNA for the CDR3 is TGTGCCACCAGTGATCGGACAGGGGATAACTATGGCTACACCTTC. This gives the protein CATSDRTGDNYGYTF.

The V call is TRBV12-5, the J call TRBJ1-1; D gene unclear. Trimming cost V 0 bases and J 3 bases, with 17 bases left between them. The germline V gene encodes CDR1 LGHNT and CDR2 FRNRAP. The CDR3 covers 17 residues. In nucleotides, the CDR3 is TGTGCTAGTGGTTTGGTCGGCTGGGGAAGTGAGGACACTGAAGCTTTCTTT. Translated, it gives CASGLVGWGSEDTEAFF.

The chain carries TRBV7-9 and TRBJ1-5; 7 bases align to TRBD1. Per the germline V gene, CDR1 is SEHNR and CDR2 is FQNEAQ (reference sequence). The J segment lost 4 bases and the V segment lost 3 bases, leaving 6 bases of the junction unmatched. CDR3 length: 15 amino acids. The CDR3 DNA reads as TGTGCCAGCAGCTTCGTGGGACAGCAAAATCAGCCCCAGCATTTT. Protein product: CASSFVGQQNQPQHF.

This clone was detected once. The gene calls are TRBV3-1 (or the pseudogene TRBV3-2) and TRBJ1-3; the D is unclear. CDR3 length equals 17 residues. Germline-derived CDR1 and CDR2 are LGHDT and YNNKEL (reference sequence). Trimming left V 0 bases short and J 0 bases short, with 12 bases between. CDR3 region: CASSQDGSWRSGNTIYF. For the CDR3, the DNA is TGTGCCAGCAGCCAAGATGGTTCGTGGCGCTCTGGAAACACCATATATTTT.

V gene TRBV24-1 combines with J gene TRBJ2-3; D not certain. The germline gives CDR1 KGHDR, CDR2 SFDVKD. V lost 8 bases to trimming and J lost 2 bases, with 7 bases between them. This CDR3 has 12 residues. The CDR3 loop is CATTSVTDTQYF. The CDR3 DNA reads TGTGCCACCACTTCAGTCACAGATACGCAGTATTTT.

The rearrangement uses TRBV7-8 and TRBJ1-4; tentatively, D is TRBD1 (5 bases). This CDR3 comprises 16 residues. V shed 0 bases and J shed 4 bases, with 12 bases lying between them. Per the germline V gene, CDR1 is SGHVS and CDR2 is FQNEAQ. Written as DNA, the CDR3 is TGTGCCAGCAGCTTAGCGCAAGGTGGGGGTAATGAAAAACTGTTTTTT. Translation: CASSLAQGGGNEKLFF.

Only one count was recorded for this clone. The chain combines TRBV6-5 with TRBJ1-2; 7 positions agree with TRBD1. The germline V gene encodes CDR1 MNHEY and CDR2 SVGAGI. V shed 6 bases, J shed 7 bases, and the junction held 5 bases outside the gene matches. The CDR3 spans 12 residues. This chain's CDR3 is CASRAGGFGYTF. DNA of the CDR3: TGTGCCAGCAGGGCAGGGGGTTTTGGCTACACCTTC.

This chain connects TRBV28 to TRBJ2-7, with TRBD1 matching 11 bases. The CDR3 extends over 15 amino acids. V dropped 7 bases and J dropped 7; count of bases not matched to a gene: 12. Looked up from germline, CDR1 is MDHEN and CDR2 is SYDVKM. The CDR3: CASTQRLGTGGEQYV. In DNA form, the CDR3 reads TGTGCCAGCACTCAACGACTTGGGACAGGGGGGGAGCAGTACGTC.

The gene calls are TRBV28 and TRBJ1-2; D is unresolved. The CDR3 has 15 amino acids. Trimming removed 2 bases at V and 2 bases at J, with 12 bases between. Per the germline V gene, CDR1 is MDHEN and CDR2 is SYDVKM. The CDR3 coding sequence is TGTGCCAGCAGTTTAAGGCGACTCCTGAACTATGGCTACACCTTC. This codes for CASSLRRLLNYGYTF.

The chain has TRBV6-2 or TRBV6-3 and TRBJ1-5; 8 bases map to TRBD1. J lost 5 bases, V lost 6 bases, and 9 bases had no gene match. This CDR3 comprises 15 residues. CDR1 is MNHEY, CDR2 SVGEGT, per germline. The CDR3, as DNA: TGTGCCAGCAGCCAACCGACAGGGGTGGATCAGCCCCAGCATTTT. Its protein product is CASSQPTGVDQPQHF.

This chain's CDR3 is CASSGGLLIDSSYNEQFF. DNA of the CDR3: TGTGCCAGCAGCGGCGGCCTACTCATCGACAGCTCCTACAATGAGCAGTTCTTC. V and J are TRBV14 and TRBJ2-1; weak D call: TRBD1 (5 bases). Between the trimmed V and J ends, which lost 5 bases and 0 bases, there was a span of 20 bases. CDR3 length: 18 residues. CDR1 and CDR2 from the germline V gene are SGHDN and FVKESK.

J is TRBJ2-3 and V is TRBV7-2, with TRBD1 matching over 7 bases. The CDR3 spans 14 residues. V was pared by 4 bases and J by 2 bases, with 3 bases of the junction left unmatched. Germline CDR1 reads SGHTA; CDR2 reads FQGNSA. CDR3 in DNA: TGTGCCAGCAGCTACAGGGGCCACACAGATACGCAGTATTTT. This encodes CASSYRGHTDTQYF.

V and J are TRBV25-1 and TRBJ2-1; D is ambiguous. Germline values: CDR1 MGHDK, CDR2 SYGVNS. The V gene lost 1 base and the J gene lost 10 bases, with 5 bases spanning the gap. The CDR3 totals 11 residues. In DNA, the CDR3 is TGTGCCAGCAGTGAATTTGGGGAGCAGTTCTTC. This encodes CASSEFGEQFF.

V gene TRBV27 combines with J gene TRBJ1-1, with a possible D match to TRBD1 (6 bases). The germline CDR1 and CDR2 sequences are MNHEY and SMNVEV (reference sequence). The CDR3 consists of 15 residues. V was cut by 1 base and J by 4 bases, with 13 bases left in between. The CDR3 DNA sequence: TGTGCCAGCAGTTTATGGGGGGGGCTGGGCACTGAAGCTTTCTTT. Its translation: CASSLWGGLGTEAFF.

This rearrangement joins TRBV7-9 to TRBJ2-3, with D possibly TRBD1 on 6 matching bases. CDR1 SEHNR and CDR2 FQNEAQ come from the germline V gene (reference sequence). Trimming removed 1 base at V and 3 bases at J, with 11 bases between. The CDR3 is 15 amino acids. CDR3 bases: TGTGCCAGCAGCTTAGGAGGGGGTAAAACAGATACGCAGTATTTT. Translating gives CASSLGGGKTDTQYF.

V is TRBV2 and J is TRBJ1-5; TRBD1 matches 7 bases. The CDR3 runs 16 residues. The germline gives CDR1 SNHLY, CDR2 FYNNEI. After removal of 6 bases from V and 3 bases from J, the junction contained 11 bases not matched to a gene. Written as DNA, the CDR3 is TGTGCCAGCAGCGCCCAACTAGGGACAGACAATCAGCCCCAGCATTTT. Encoded protein: CASSAQLGTDNQPQHF.

This sequence joins TRBV3-1 (or the pseudogene TRBV3-2) and TRBJ1-2, with 9 bases that match TRBD1. Germline V gene sequence: CDR1 LGHDT, CDR2 YNNKEL (reference sequence). This CDR3 has 16 amino acids. J gave up 5 bases and V 4 bases, and 11 bases lay outside the gene matches. CDR3 nucleotides: TGTGCCAGCAGCCTAGTGGGGACAGGGTTGACGTATGGCTACACCTTC. As protein: CASSLVGTGLTYGYTF.

The V and J genes are TRBV18 and TRBJ1-3; 11 positions match TRBD1. Germline CDR1 KGHSH, CDR2 LQKENI. The CDR3 length is 17 residues. The V and J ends lost 0 bases and 4 bases, in that order; junction bases with no gene match: 5. In DNA form, the CDR3 reads TGTGCCAGCTCACCACCCGGACAGGGGGCGCCCGGAAACACCATATATTTT. This sequence encodes CASSPPGQGAPGNTIYF.

This chain's CDR3 is CASSLRRGEDEKLFF. CDR3 DNA: TGTGCCAGCAGCTTGCGACGGGGTGAAGATGAAAAACTGTTTTTT. The rearrangement uses TRBV5-6 and TRBJ1-4; D is undetermined. In germline, CDR1 is SGHDT, CDR2 YYEEEE. This CDR3 has 15 residues. Deletions cut 1 base from V and 6 bases from J, with 13 bases between.

The rearrangement links TRBV10-3 to TRBJ1-1; D gene uncertain. The V end lost 6 bases, the J end lost 2 bases, and 22 bases lay between the germline ends. Per the germline V gene, CDR1 is ENHRY and CDR2 is SYGVKD. The length of the CDR3 is 17 residues. CDR3 sequence (DNA): TGTGCCATCAGCCCCCGGGAAGCCCGTGAAGGAAACACTGAAGCTTTCTTT. Protein: CAISPREAREGNTEAFF.

The rearrangement links TRBV7-2 to TRBJ2-3, with D tentatively TRBD2 (7 bases). Germline V gene lookup returns CDR1 SGHTA and CDR2 FQGNSA. V was pared by 3 bases and J by 4 bases, with 20 bases between. The CDR3 covers 17 residues. CDR3 nucleotide sequence: TGTGCCAGCAGCTTCTCGGTGGGGGGGCTGATTGCAGATACGCAGTATTTT. Amino acids: CASSFSVGGLIADTQYF.